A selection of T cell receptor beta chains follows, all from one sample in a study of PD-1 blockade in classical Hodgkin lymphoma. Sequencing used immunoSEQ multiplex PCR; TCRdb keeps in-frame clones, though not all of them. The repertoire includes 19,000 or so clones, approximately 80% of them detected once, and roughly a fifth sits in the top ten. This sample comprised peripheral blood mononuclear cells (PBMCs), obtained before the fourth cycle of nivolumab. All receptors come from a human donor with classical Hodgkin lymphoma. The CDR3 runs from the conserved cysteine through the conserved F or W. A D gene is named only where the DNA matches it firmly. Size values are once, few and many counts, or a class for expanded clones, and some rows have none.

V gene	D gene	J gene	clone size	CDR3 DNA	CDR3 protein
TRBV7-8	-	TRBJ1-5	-	TGTGCCAGCAGCTTGGGGCCCCGGGGTCAGCCCCAGCATTTT	CASSLGPRGQPQHF
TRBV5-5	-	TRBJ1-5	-	TGTGCCAGCAGCCCCGGGGGGGGGCTACCCCAGCATTTT	CASSPGGGLPQHF
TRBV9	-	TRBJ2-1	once	TGTGCCAGCGGCGGGGTTTACAATGAGCAGTTCTTC	CASGGVYNEQFF
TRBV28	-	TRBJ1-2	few	TGTGCCTGCAATAGGGTTGGCTATGGCTACACCTTC	CACNRVGYGYTF
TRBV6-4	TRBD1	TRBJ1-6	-	TGTGCCAGCATTGACAGGGACTCACCCCTCCACTTT	CASIDRDSPLHF
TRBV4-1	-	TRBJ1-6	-	TGCGCCAGCAGCCAAGACAGGGGCATGTCTTCACCCCTCCACTTT	CASSQDRGMSSPLHF
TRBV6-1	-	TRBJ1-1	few	TGTGCCAGCAGTGCGAGGGGGTTCGCTGAAGCTTTCTTT	CASSARGFAEAFF
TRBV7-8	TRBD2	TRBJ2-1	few	TGTGCCAGCAGCTTAGTCCGGCTAGCGGGGGTCTACAATGAGCAGTTCTTC	CASSLVRLAGVYNEQFF
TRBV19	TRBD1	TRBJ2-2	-	TGTGCCAGTAGTAGGGGACAGATGAACACCGGGGAGCTGTTTTTT	CASSRGQMNTGELFF
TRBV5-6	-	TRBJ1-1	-	TGTGCCAGCAGCTTGTGGCCGGGGAATCGTGAAGCTTTCTTT	CASSLWPGNREAFF
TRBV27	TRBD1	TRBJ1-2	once	TGTGCCAGCAGTTTAAGGGGCGCAGGGGGATCATATGGCTACACCTTC	CASSLRGAGGSYGYTF
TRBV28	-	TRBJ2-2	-	TGTGCCACCACGAGGGGGACCGGGGAGCTGTTTTTT	CATTRGTGELFF
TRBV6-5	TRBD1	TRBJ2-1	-	TGTGCCAGCAGTTACTCCCGGGGACAGGGGCAGGGTGAGCAGTTCTTC	CASSYSRGQGQGEQFF
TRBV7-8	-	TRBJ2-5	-	TGTGCCAGCAGCTCTGCCGGGGGAGGTAGAGAGACCCAGTACTTC	CASSSAGGGRETQYF
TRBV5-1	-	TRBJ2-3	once	TGCGCCAGCAGCGGGACGTTTAGCACAGATACGCAGTATTTT	CASSGTFSTDTQYF
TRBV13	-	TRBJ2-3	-	TGTGCCAGCAGCTCGACAGGCTTTCAGGGAGATACGCAGTATTTT	CASSSTGFQGDTQYF
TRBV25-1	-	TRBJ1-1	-	TGTGCCAGCAGTGCCGGCTGGGCTTTGAACACTGAAGCTTTCTTT	CASSAGWALNTEAFF
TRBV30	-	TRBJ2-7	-	TGTGCCTGGGATGGGATCCGTGCCTACGAGCAGTACTTC	CAWDGIRAYEQYF
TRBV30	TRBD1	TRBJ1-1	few	TGTGCCTGGAGTGCCGACAGGGTGAACACTGAAGCTTTCTTT	CAWSADRVNTEAFF
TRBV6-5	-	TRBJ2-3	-	TGTGCCAGCAGTTACTCCCCGGCGGGCACAGATACGCAGTATTTT	CASSYSPAGTDTQYF
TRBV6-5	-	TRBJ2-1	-	TGTGCCAGCAAAACAGGGTTTTACAATGAGCAGTTCTTC	CASKTGFYNEQFF
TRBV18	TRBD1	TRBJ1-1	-	TGTGCCAGCTCACCAATGGACAGGTTTACGTACACTGAAGCTTTCTTT	CASSPMDRFTYTEAFF
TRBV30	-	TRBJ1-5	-	TGTGCCTGGAGTGTTTTTGCGGGTAGGAATCAGCCCCAGCATTTT	CAWSVFAGRNQPQHF